A selection of T cell receptor beta chains follows, all from one sample in a study of identical twins. MiXCR, applied by TCRdb to the 5' RACE reads, yields one record per CDR3 protein. The sample carries some 900,000 distinct CDR3 sequences, about 12% recorded once. A further study also used this sample, focusing on yellow fever vaccine responses in identical twins.

Source material: PBMCs. Receptors originate from a woman between 18 and 29 years old in good health. CDR3s include the opening cysteine and the closing phenylalanine or tryptophan. Each record gives: clone size, J gene, CDR3 length, D gene, V gene, CDR3 DNA, CDR3 protein. A D gene is named only where the DNA matches it firmly. The size of a clone is reported for some rows only, either as once, few or many, or as a class for expanded clones.

>few|TRBJ2-2|17|-|TRBV4-1
TGCGCCAGCAGCCTAAAAAAAGGAGAGGGTACTACCGGGGAGCTGTTTTTT
CASSLKKGEGTTGELFF
>-|TRBJ2-1|13|-|TRBV27
TGTGCCAGCAGTGCAGGGACCCACAATGAGCAGTTCTTC
CASSAGTHNEQFF
>few|TRBJ1-4|14|TRBD1|TRBV12-3/TRBV12-4
TGTGCCAGCAGACGGGACAGTCTTAATGAAAAACTGTTTTTT
CASRRDSLNEKLFF
>-|TRBJ1-5|14|-|TRBV3-1
TGTGCCAGCAGCCAAGATCTTCATGGGCCGCCCCAGCATTTT
CASSQDLHGPPQHF
>many|TRBJ1-1|13|-|TRBV12-3/TRBV12-4
TGTGCCAGCAGTGGCCGAGGAAACACTGAAGCTTTCTTT
CASSGRGNTEAFF
>-|TRBJ2-1|14|-|TRBV7-8
TGTGCCAGCAGCACCCGGAAGCAGTACAATGAGCAGTTCTTC
CASSTRKQYNEQFF
>-|TRBJ1-1|13|-|TRBV3-1
TGTGCCAGCAGCCAGGGGGCGTTCGGTGAAGCTTTCTTT
CASSQGAFGEAFF
>-|TRBJ2-7|14|-|TRBV5-5
TGTGCCAGCAGCTTCTTTACAGGGACCTACGAGCAGTACTTC
CASSFFTGTYEQYF
>few|TRBJ2-1|15|TRBD2|TRBV6-1
TGTGCCAGCAGCGTTCTAGCGGGAGTTTTGGATGAGCAGTTCTTC
CASSVLAGVLDEQFF
>-|TRBJ2-5|15|TRBD1|TRBV5-1
TGCGCCAGCAGCTTGGGGACAGGGTTAACTAAGACCCAGTACTTC
CASSLGTGLTKTQYF
>-|TRBJ2-1|14|TRBD2|TRBV29-1
TGCAGCGTTGGGGGGACTAGCGGGAACTTTGAGCAGTTCTTC
CSVGGTSGNFEQFF
>many|TRBJ2-4|11|-|TRBV29-1
TGCAGCGTGGAAGTCGGAAACATTCAGTACTTC
CSVEVGNIQYF
>-|TRBJ2-7|14|TRBD2|TRBV12-3/TRBV12-4
TGTGCCAGCCGTTCAGCGGGACCCCTATGGGAGCAGTACTTC
CASRSAGPLWEQYF
>few|TRBJ1-2|16|-|TRBV9
TGTGCCAGCAGCGGCCCACTAATCCGGGACCGCTATGGCTACACCTTC
CASSGPLIRDRYGYTF
>many|TRBJ1-4|14|-|TRBV5-1
TGCGCCAGCAGCTTGGGAGGGGCGCATGAAAAACTGTTTTTT
CASSLGGAHEKLFF
>many|TRBJ1-3|18|-|TRBV2
TGTGCCAGCAGTGAAAGATTGTTGACAGCTCTATCTGGAAACACCATATATTTT
CASSERLLTALSGNTIYF
>few|TRBJ1-1|15|-|TRBV3-1
TGTGCCAGCAGCCAAGATGGTGGGGGTTTCACTGAAGCTTTCTTT
CASSQDGGGFTEAFF
>few|TRBJ2-2|20|TRBD1|TRBV7-2
TGTGCCAGCAGCTTAGGGCCCTCCTCGGGACAGATGCTGAGCACCGGGGAGCTGTTTTTT
CASSLGPSSGQMLSTGELFF
>-|TRBJ2-1|15|TRBD1|TRBV20-1
TGCAGTGCTAGACCCAACAGGGGGTCCTACAATGAGCAGTTCTTC
CSARPNRGSYNEQFF
>few|TRBJ1-5|15|-|TRBV28
TGTGCCAGCAGACTCCCCTCACCTAGCAATCAGCCCCAGCATTTT
CASRLPSPSNQPQHF
>-|TRBJ2-1|14|-|TRBV10-3
TGTGCCATCAGTGAGTCAATAGCCGGCAATGAGCAGTTCTTC
CAISESIAGNEQFF
>few|TRBJ1-1|15|TRBD1|TRBV12-3/TRBV12-4
TGTGCCAGCAGCGGTCGAAGGGGGCAGAGCACTGAAGCTTTCTTT
CASSGRRGQSTEAFF
>-|TRBJ1-2|13|-|TRBV20-1
TGCAGTGCTCCACGGGACGCAAACTATGGCTACACCTTC
CSAPRDANYGYTF
>-|TRBJ2-1|16|-|TRBV9
TGTGCCAGCAGCGTAGACCAGGGCAGCTCCTACAATGAGCAGTTCTTC
CASSVDQGSSYNEQFF
>many|TRBJ2-1|16|-|TRBV7-8
TGTGCCAGCAGCGCCGGGCCGCCGAGCTCCTACAATGAGCAGTTCTTC
CASSAGPPSSYNEQFF
>-|TRBJ2-4|15|TRBD1|TRBV28
TGTGCCAGCAGCATACGACAGGGCCTGAAAAACATTCAGTACTTC
CASSIRQGLKNIQYF
>few|TRBJ2-5|12|-|TRBV6-5
TGTGCCAGCAGTTACTCCAGGGGGGGGGAAATCTTC
CASSYSRGGEIF
>few|TRBJ2-3|14|-|TRBV5-1
TGCGCCAGCAGCTTGGAGCAGACCCCAGATACGCAGTATTTT
CASSLEQTPDTQYF
>-|TRBJ2-7|14|-|TRBV21-1
TGTGCCAGCAGCAAACGGACAGGGGGGTACGAGCAGTACTTC
CASSKRTGGYEQYF
>-|TRBJ2-3|11|-|TRBV25-1
TGTGCCAGCAGTGGGGGGACTGGCCCAAATTTT
CASSGGTGPNF
>many|TRBJ2-3|13|-|TRBV29-1
TGCAGCGTTGTCGGCAGGCTAACAGATACGCAGTATTTT
CSVVGRLTDTQYF
>-|TRBJ2-2|18|-|TRBV5-1
TGCGCCAGCATCGATGGGGGTCCTGGCCTAGGTCTCACCGGGGAGCTGTTTTTT
CASIDGGPGLGLTGELFF
>many|TRBJ2-3|14|-|TRBV5-1
TGCGCCAGCAGCTTTTGGCAAAGCACAGATACGCAGTATTTT
CASSFWQSTDTQYF
>-|TRBJ1-5|15|-|TRBV6-2/TRBV6-3
TGTGCCAGCAGCAACACAGGTGTAGGTGGTCAGCCCCAGCATTTT
CASSNTGVGGQPQHF
>few|TRBJ2-3|12|-|TRBV20-1
TGCAGTGCTAGTCTAGCACCAGATACGCAGTATTTT
CSASLAPDTQYF
>-|TRBJ2-3|18|TRBD2|TRBV10-3
TGTGCCATCAGTGCCGCGGGACTAGCGGGAGGGAGCACAGATACGCAGTATTTT
CAISAAGLAGGSTDTQYF
>-|TRBJ2-3|12|-|TRBV2
TGTGCCAGCAGTGACGGGTTGGATACGCAGTATTTT
CASSDGLDTQYF
>many|TRBJ2-2|18|TRBD2|TRBV7-3
TGTGCCAGCAGCTTAGTCGTAAGGACTAGCGGGAACACCGGGGAGCTGTTTTTT
CASSLVVRTSGNTGELFF
>-|TRBJ2-1|15|-|TRBV10-3
TGTGCCATCAGTGTAGGGGTGTCTCTTAACAATGAGCAGTTCTTC
CAISVGVSLNNEQFF
>few|TRBJ2-7|15|TRBD2|TRBV20-1
TGCAGTGCTTCCTCGGGAATAGCGGGAGTTCCCGAGCAGTACTTC
CSASSGIAGVPEQYF
>few|TRBJ2-1|14|-|TRBV10-1
TGCGCCAGCAGTGATGGTACTTCCTACAATGAGCAGTTCTTC
CASSDGTSYNEQFF
>many|TRBJ1-1|13|-|TRBV20-1
TGCAGTGCTAGTCAATCTCGTGGGACTGAAGCTTTCTTT
CSASQSRGTEAFF
>-|TRBJ2-5|14|TRBD2|TRBV27
TGTGCCGCCAGTTTTGACAGCGGGAAAGAGACCCAGTACTTC
CAASFDSGKETQYF
>few|TRBJ2-4|15|-|TRBV11-3
TGTGCCAGCAGCTACCCTAAGGGGGCCAAAAACATTCAGTACTTC
CASSYPKGAKNIQYF